A selection of T cell receptor beta chains follows, all from one sample in a study of T cells in Graves' hyperthyroidism and ophthalmopathy. MiXCR, run by TCRdb on the multiplex PCR reads, gives a single entry per CDR3 protein. The repertoire has some 580,000 distinct CDR3 sequences, approximately 16% of them found once; the top ten carry less than 3.5%. The sample taken for sequencing was blood. Source of these receptors: a woman in her 40s with Graves' ophthalmopathy. CDR3s include the opening cysteine and the closing phenylalanine or tryptophan. Each record gives: clone size, V gene, J gene, D gene, CDR3 protein, CDR3 DNA. D genes are given only for firm matches. Rows may omit the clone size; those that give it use once, few, many or a size class.

abundance: .
v_gene: TRBV28
j_gene: TRBJ1-2
d_gene: TRBD1
CDR3aa: CASSTQGAFFYGYTF
CDR3nt: TGTGCCAGCAGTACACAGGGGGCCTTTTTCTATGGCTACACCTTC

abundance: many
v_gene: TRBV3-1
j_gene: TRBJ2-5
d_gene: .
CDR3aa: CASSQDLPRVTHDSQETQYF
CDR3nt: TGTGCCAGCAGCCAAGACCTCCCCCGCGTGACGCACGATAGCCAAGAGACCCAGTACTTC

abundance: .
v_gene: TRBV5-6
j_gene: TRBJ1-1
d_gene: .
CDR3aa: CASSFGPWGTEAFF
CDR3nt: TGTGCCAGCAGCTTCGGGCCCTGGGGTACTGAAGCTTTCTTT

abundance: many
v_gene: TRBV6-5
j_gene: TRBJ2-3
d_gene: .
CDR3aa: CASSYRGTSTDTQYF
CDR3nt: TGTGCCAGCAGTTATCGAGGAACCAGCACAGATACGCAGTATTTT

abundance: many
v_gene: TRBV28
j_gene: TRBJ2-5
d_gene: .
CDR3aa: CASRPIPGAHETQYF
CDR3nt: TGTGCCAGCAGGCCTATCCCGGGGGCTCATGAGACCCAGTACTTC

abundance: many
v_gene: TRBV18
j_gene: TRBJ1-1
d_gene: .
CDR3aa: CASSPERLTEAFF
CDR3nt: TGTGCCAGCTCACCAGAAAGGCTCACTGAAGCTTTCTTT

abundance: few
v_gene: TRBV5-1
j_gene: TRBJ2-1
d_gene: TRBD2
CDR3aa: CASSFGLAETAYNEQFF
CDR3nt: TGCGCCAGCAGCTTTGGACTAGCGGAGACGGCCTACAATGAGCAGTTCTTC

abundance: .
v_gene: TRBV5-5
j_gene: TRBJ2-2
d_gene: .
CDR3aa: CASSIDRINTGELFF
CDR3nt: TGTGCCAGCAGCATAGACAGGATCAACACCGGGGAGCTGTTTTTT

abundance: many
v_gene: TRBV7-8
j_gene: TRBJ2-7
d_gene: TRBD2
CDR3aa: CASSSSESGRWDEQYF
CDR3nt: TGTGCCAGCAGCTCTAGTGAGAGCGGGAGGTGGGACGAGCAGTACTTC

abundance: .
v_gene: TRBV3-1
j_gene: TRBJ2-1
d_gene: TRBD2
CDR3aa: CASSLSAGGLAGDEQFF
CDR3nt: TGTGCCAGCAGCCTCTCGGCGGGGGGACTAGCGGGAGATGAGCAGTTCTTC

abundance: .
v_gene: TRBV19
j_gene: TRBJ1-1
d_gene: .
CDR3aa: CASRVQALNTEAFF
CDR3nt: TGTGCCAGTAGGGTCCAGGCATTGAACACTGAAGCTTTCTTT

abundance: many
v_gene: TRBV18
j_gene: TRBJ1-5
d_gene: .
CDR3aa: CASSRLGWRPQHF
CDR3nt: TGTGCCAGCTCACGGTTGGGCTGGCGGCCCCAGCATTTT

abundance: few
v_gene: TRBV6-1
j_gene: TRBJ1-2
d_gene: .
CDR3aa: CASRTQRSSYGYTF
CDR3nt: TGTGCCAGCAGGACTCAGCGATCTAGCTATGGCTACACCTTC

abundance: few
v_gene: TRBV27
j_gene: TRBJ2-2
d_gene: .
CDR3aa: CASRTPNTGELFF
CDR3nt: TGTGCCAGTAGAACACCGAACACCGGGGAGCTGTTTTTT

abundance: many
v_gene: TRBV2
j_gene: TRBJ1-2
d_gene: .
CDR3aa: CASRALQGNGYTF
CDR3nt: TGTGCCAGCAGAGCTCTCCAGGGGAATGGCTACACCTTC

abundance: .
v_gene: TRBV7-2
j_gene: TRBJ1-1
d_gene: .
CDR3aa: CASSLAPGSTTEAFF
CDR3nt: TGTGCCAGCAGCTTAGCGCCGGGGTCTACGACTGAAGCTTTCTTT

abundance: .
v_gene: TRBV6-5
j_gene: TRBJ1-5
d_gene: .
CDR3aa: CASSWDINSNQPQHF
CDR3nt: TGTGCCAGCAGTTGGGACATTAATAGCAATCAGCCCCAGCATTTT

abundance: .
v_gene: TRBV18
j_gene: TRBJ2-2
d_gene: .
CDR3aa: CASSPPWGDDDTGELFF
CDR3nt: TGTGCCAGCTCACCACCGTGGGGAGATGATGACACCGGGGAGCTGTTTTTT

abundance: many
v_gene: TRBV15
j_gene: TRBJ1-1
d_gene: .
CDR3aa: CATSIYLTANTEAFF
CDR3nt: TGTGCCACCAGCATCTACCTCACAGCGAACACTGAAGCTTTCTTT

abundance: many
v_gene: TRBV6-1
j_gene: TRBJ2-7
d_gene: TRBD2
CDR3aa: CASSYDGTSGRNEQYF
CDR3nt: TGTGCCAGCAGTTATGATGGGACTAGCGGGAGGAACGAGCAGTACTTC

abundance: .
v_gene: TRBV6-1
j_gene: TRBJ2-7
d_gene: .
CDR3aa: CASSVGGGIYEQYF
CDR3nt: TGTGCCAGCAGTGTCGGAGGAGGGATTTACGAGCAGTACTTC

abundance: .
v_gene: TRBV2
j_gene: TRBJ2-7
d_gene: .
CDR3aa: CASSPQGQGTHEQYF
CDR3nt: TGTGCCAGCAGTCCTCAAGGTCAGGGTACCCACGAGCAGTACTTC

abundance: many
v_gene: TRBV6-2/TRBV6-3
j_gene: TRBJ1-1
d_gene: .
CDR3aa: CASRRGGWDTEAFF
CDR3nt: TGTGCCAGCAGAAGGGGAGGGTGGGACACTGAAGCTTTCTTT

abundance: .
v_gene: TRBV6-1
j_gene: TRBJ1-3
d_gene: .
CDR3aa: CASISSGGNTIYF
CDR3nt: TGTGCCAGCATATCCTCCGGGGGCAACACCATATATTTT

abundance: many
v_gene: TRBV2
j_gene: TRBJ2-5
d_gene: .
CDR3aa: CASSEAVMGTQYF
CDR3nt: TGTGCCAGCAGTGAAGCAGTCATGGGGACCCAGTACTTC

abundance: few
v_gene: TRBV19
j_gene: TRBJ2-3
d_gene: TRBD2
CDR3aa: CASSVGTSGITDTQYF
CDR3nt: TGTGCCAGTAGTGTCGGGACTAGCGGAATCACAGATACGCAGTATTTT

abundance: once
v_gene: TRBV18
j_gene: TRBJ1-1
d_gene: .
CDR3aa: CASSALKTLPLNKNTEAFF
CDR3nt: TGTGCCAGCTCAGCACTTAAGACTCTCCCCCTAAATAAGAACACTGAAGCTTTCTTT

abundance: many
v_gene: TRBV5-6
j_gene: TRBJ1-2
d_gene: .
CDR3aa: CASSLMGGYTF
CDR3nt: TGTGCCAGCAGCTTGATGGGCGGCTACACCTTC

abundance: many
v_gene: TRBV28
j_gene: TRBJ1-2
d_gene: .
CDR3aa: CASDTGAVYGYTF
CDR3nt: TGTGCCAGCGATACAGGAGCCGTCTATGGCTACACCTTC

abundance: many
v_gene: TRBV6-1
j_gene: TRBJ2-5
d_gene: .
CDR3aa: CASSTQWAQETQYF
CDR3nt: TGTGCCAGCAGTACACAGTGGGCACAAGAGACCCAGTACTTC

abundance: many
v_gene: TRBV3-1
j_gene: TRBJ1-1
d_gene: .
CDR3aa: CASSQEGGGTEAFF
CDR3nt: TGTGCCAGCAGCCAAGAGGGGGGCGGCACTGAAGCTTTCTTT

abundance: few
v_gene: TRBV19
j_gene: TRBJ2-2
d_gene: .
CDR3aa: CASRGVSTGELFF
CDR3nt: TGTGCCAGTAGAGGAGTTAGCACCGGGGAGCTGTTTTTT

abundance: .
v_gene: TRBV25-1
j_gene: TRBJ2-5
d_gene: TRBD2
CDR3aa: CASSPAGIIQETQYF
CDR3nt: TGTGCCAGCAGTCCAGCGGGGATAATCCAAGAGACCCAGTACTTC

abundance: few
v_gene: TRBV15
j_gene: TRBJ2-7
d_gene: .
CDR3aa: CATSPGWGGGEQYF
CDR3nt: TGTGCCACCAGCCCCGGTTGGGGGGGCGGCGAGCAGTACTTC

abundance: many
v_gene: TRBV30
j_gene: TRBJ1-1
d_gene: .
CDR3aa: CAWSTGTNTEAFF
CDR3nt: TGTGCCTGGAGTACGGGGACTAACACTGAAGCTTTCTTT

abundance: many
v_gene: TRBV11-2
j_gene: TRBJ2-3
d_gene: .
CDR3aa: CASSLVPTSTDTQYF
CDR3nt: TGTGCCAGCAGCTTAGTCCCCACTAGCACAGATACGCAGTATTTT

abundance: many
v_gene: TRBV28
j_gene: TRBJ2-2
d_gene: .
CDR3aa: CASTQEPNTGELFF
CDR3nt: TGTGCCAGCACACAGGAACCGAACACCGGGGAGCTGTTTTTT

abundance: many
v_gene: TRBV3-1
j_gene: TRBJ2-7
d_gene: .
CDR3aa: CASSPDRTALSYEQYF
CDR3nt: TGTGCCAGCAGCCCTGATAGGACAGCCCTCTCCTACGAGCAGTACTTC

abundance: many
v_gene: TRBV2
j_gene: TRBJ1-6
d_gene: .
CDR3aa: CASNPGQGNSPLHF
CDR3nt: TGTGCCAGCAATCCGGGCCAGGGAAATTCACCCCTCCACTTT

abundance: .
v_gene: TRBV5-1
j_gene: TRBJ1-2
d_gene: .
CDR3aa: CASSLGASYGYTF
CDR3nt: TGCGCCAGCAGCTTGGGCGCAAGTTATGGCTACACCTTC

abundance: few
v_gene: TRBV6-1
j_gene: TRBJ2-1
d_gene: .
CDR3aa: CANSFMPSGSYNEQFF
CDR3nt: TGTGCCAACTCCTTTATGCCCAGCGGGTCCTACAATGAGCAGTTCTTC

abundance: .
v_gene: TRBV7-3
j_gene: TRBJ2-1
d_gene: .
CDR3aa: CASSFHGDGEQFF
CDR3nt: TGTGCCAGCAGCTTCCACGGGGACGGGGAGCAGTTCTTC

abundance: many
v_gene: TRBV6-1
j_gene: TRBJ1-2
d_gene: .
CDR3aa: CASRAGLGLGYTF
CDR3nt: TGTGCCAGCAGAGCAGGGTTAGGACTTGGCTACACCTTC

abundance: .
v_gene: TRBV2
j_gene: TRBJ1-6
d_gene: .
CDR3aa: CASGNQGSPLHF
CDR3nt: TGTGCCAGCGGGAACCAGGGCTCACCCCTCCACTTT

abundance: .
v_gene: TRBV20-1
j_gene: TRBJ1-3
d_gene: TRBD1
CDR3aa: CSASDRRSGNTIYF
CDR3nt: TGCAGTGCTTCGGACAGGCGCTCTGGAAACACCATATATTTT

abundance: few
v_gene: TRBV3-1
j_gene: TRBJ2-5
d_gene: TRBD1
CDR3aa: CASSHLTGNGGTQYF
CDR3nt: TGTGCCAGCAGCCACTTGACAGGGAATGGGGGGACCCAGTACTTC

abundance: many
v_gene: TRBV6-1
j_gene: TRBJ2-7
d_gene: TRBD2
CDR3aa: CASSLRTSSSYEQYF
CDR3nt: TGTGCCAGCAGTTTACGGACTAGCAGCTCCTACGAGCAGTACTTC

abundance: .
v_gene: TRBV5-1
j_gene: TRBJ2-7
d_gene: .
CDR3aa: CASSLGSPAEEQYF
CDR3nt: TGCGCCAGCAGCTTGGGATCTCCAGCCGAAGAGCAGTACTTC

abundance: .
v_gene: TRBV20-1
j_gene: TRBJ2-5
d_gene: TRBD2
CDR3aa: CSASPTSGGETQYF
CDR3nt: TGCAGTGCAAGCCCGACTAGCGGGGGTGAGACCCAGTACTTC

abundance: few
v_gene: TRBV11-2
j_gene: TRBJ2-1
d_gene: .
CDR3aa: CASSLIGTQGRNEQFF
CDR3nt: TGTGCCAGCAGCTTAATTGGGACACAGGGACGGAATGAGCAGTTCTTC

abundance: many
v_gene: TRBV2
j_gene: TRBJ2-2
d_gene: .
CDR3aa: CASKTGASTGELFF
CDR3nt: TGTGCCAGCAAAACGGGAGCCAGCACCGGGGAGCTGTTTTTT

abundance: many
v_gene: TRBV5-1
j_gene: TRBJ2-7
d_gene: .
CDR3aa: CASSTDVSSYEQYF
CDR3nt: TGCGCCAGCAGCACGGACGTTAGCTCCTACGAGCAGTACTTC

abundance: many
v_gene: TRBV6-2/TRBV6-3
j_gene: TRBJ2-5
d_gene: .
CDR3aa: CASTQPRETQYF
CDR3nt: TGTGCCAGCACCCAGCCCAGGGAGACCCAGTACTTC

abundance: .
v_gene: TRBV19
j_gene: TRBJ2-7
d_gene: .
CDR3aa: CASSPRLGGQSYNEQYF
CDR3nt: TGTGCCAGTAGCCCTCGATTGGGTGGACAGTCATACAATGAGCAGTACTTC

abundance: .
v_gene: TRBV12-3/TRBV12-4
j_gene: TRBJ1-4
d_gene: .
CDR3aa: CASTRGGGTTNEKLFF
CDR3nt: TGTGCCAGCACACGGGGGGGGGGTACAACTAATGAAAAACTGTTTTTT

abundance: many
v_gene: TRBV3-1
j_gene: TRBJ2-3
d_gene: .
CDR3aa: CASSQDVDPRGTDTQYF
CDR3nt: TGTGCCAGCAGCCAAGACGTGGACCCGAGGGGCACAGATACGCAGTATTTT

abundance: .
v_gene: TRBV20-1
j_gene: TRBJ1-1
d_gene: TRBD1
CDR3aa: CSARENRGHTEAFF
CDR3nt: TGCAGTGCTAGAGAGAACAGGGGGCACACTGAAGCTTTCTTT